One and the same sample provided the 20 T cell receptor beta chains below, sequenced in a study of T cell responses to AZD1222 COVID-19 vaccine. Sequencing was performed with immunoSEQ multiplex PCR; in TCRdb, only in-frame clones are kept and a portion is missing. The repertoire includes 150,000 to 200,000 clones, 85% to 95% of them detected once, and 3.5% to 5% sits in the top ten. Specimen: peripheral blood, collected on day 0 of AZD1222 vaccination. Source of these receptors: an adult in good health.

This sequence joins TRBV5-4 and TRBJ1-2, with 7 bases fitting TRBD1. The CDR3 has 14 residues. V dropped 4 bases and J dropped 7; count of bases not matched to a gene: 10. Per germline, CDR1 SGHNT and CDR2 YYREEE (reference sequence). CDR3 nucleotide sequence: TGTGCCAGCAGCGGAAACTCGGGACAGTCTGGCTACACCTTC. Its translation: CASSGNSGQSGYTF. Combining the CDR3 with reference TRBV5-4 and TRBJ1-2 gives the whole variable domain ETGVTQSPTHLIKTRGQQVTLRCSSQSGHNTVSWYQQALGQGPQFIFQYYREEENGRGNFPPRFSGLQFPNYSSELNVNALELDDSALYLCASSGNSGQSGYTFGSGTRLTVV.

The chain carries TRBV2 and TRBJ2-1; D unresolved. From germline, CDR1 is SNHLY and CDR2 FYNNEI. This CDR3 is 11 amino acids long. Trimming removed 9 bases from V and 9 bases from J, with 12 bases in between. Here the CDR3 reads CASSGPVEQFF. The CDR3 coding sequence is TGTGCCAGTTCGGGCCCGGTTGAGCAGTTCTTC.

The chain links TRBV30 to TRBJ1-2, with a tentative D call TRBD1 (5 bases). Trimming pared 3 bases from V and 4 bases from J, leaving 15 bases between. Germline loops: CDR1 GTSNPN, CDR2 SVGIG (reference sequence). The length of the CDR3 is 14 residues. The CDR3 is CAWRKSGGTYGYTF. The CDR3, as DNA: TGTGCCTGGAGGAAGTCTGGGGGAACCTATGGCTACACCTTC.

The chain joins TRBV3-1 (or the pseudogene TRBV3-2) to TRBJ1-2; D ambiguous. CDR1 LGHDT and CDR2 YNNKEL come from the germline V gene (reference sequence). CDR3 length: 11 amino acids. V lost 3 bases, J lost 8 bases, and 7 bases lay in between. The CDR3 DNA reads TGTGCCAGCAGCCAGTATGGGGGCTACACCTTC. Translation gives CASSQYGGYTF.

The V gene is TRBV27, the J gene TRBJ1-5, with a tentative D call TRBD1 (6 bases). This CDR3 region has 14 residues. V was shortened by 5 bases and J by 7 bases, with 15 bases between the two germline ends. Germline CDR1 and CDR2: MNHEY and SMNVEV (reference sequence). CDR3 DNA sequence: TGTGCCAGCAGTCCTGGACAGTGGGACCAGCCCCAGCATTTT. The encoded protein is CASSPGQWDQPQHF.

The chain employs TRBV5-1 and TRBJ2-7; a weak D match, TRBD2 (8 bases). Deletions cut 3 bases from V and 4 bases from J, with 20 bases between. The CDR3 has 16 residues. Germline lookup yields CDR1 SGHRS and CDR2 YFSETQ. The CDR3, as DNA: TGCGCCAGCAGCTCCGGGGGGGGACAGTCACTTTACGAGCAGTACTTC. As protein: CASSSGGGQSLYEQYF.

The chain has TRBV19 and TRBJ1-1; 9 nucleotides agree with TRBD1. Germline values: CDR1 LNHDA, CDR2 SQIVND (reference sequence). J gave up 0 bases and V 6 bases, and 8 bases lay outside the gene matches. The CDR3 sequence is 16 residues long. CDR3 in amino acids: CASSAGQGGMNTEAFF. DNA of the CDR3: TGTGCCAGTAGCGCGGGACAGGGTGGGATGAACACTGAAGCTTTCTTT.

The chain joins TRBV5-1 to TRBJ1-1, with 9 bases fitting TRBD1. Unmatched junction bases numbered 2, after V lost 4 bases and J lost 4 bases. This CDR3 has 13 amino acids. Germline values: CDR1 SGHRS, CDR2 YFSETQ. CDR3 region: CASSPDRGTEAFF. In DNA form, the CDR3 reads TGCGCCAGCAGCCCGGACAGGGGCACTGAAGCTTTCTTT. Supplemented by reference TRBV5-1 and TRBJ1-1, the full variable domain reads KAGVTQTPRYLIKTRGQQVTLSCSPISGHRSVSWYQQTPGQGLQFLFEYFSETQRNKGNFPGRFSGRQFSNSRSEMNVSTLELGDSALYLCASSPDRGTEAFFGQGTRLTVV.

V and J are TRBV5-6 and TRBJ1-4, with D unresolved. This CDR3 has 18 amino acids. Trimming stripped 1 base from V and 0 bases from J, with 16 bases between. Germline V gene sequence: CDR1 SGHDT, CDR2 YYEEEE. The CDR3 bases are TGTGCCAGCAGCTTGCGTCCCACACGAGCTGCAACTAATGAAAAACTGTTTTTT. Its translation is CASSLRPTRAATNEKLFF.

The chain employs TRBV7-8 and TRBJ2-1; D is perhaps TRBD2 (6 bases). V lost 2 bases and J 6 bases, leaving 17 bases between the germline ends. Per germline, CDR1 SGHVS and CDR2 FQNEAQ. CDR3 length: 16 amino acids. CDR3 loop: CASSLSRTMRVNEQFF. The CDR3 region has the DNA TGTGCCAGCAGCTTATCACGGACTATGCGGGTCAATGAGCAGTTCTTC.

The gene calls are TRBV9 and TRBJ2-7, with TRBD2 identical over 8 bases. This CDR3 has 16 residues. Germline CDR1 SGDLS, CDR2 YYNGEE. The trim removed 3 bases at V and 3 bases at J, leaving 11 bases unmatched. DNA for the CDR3: TGTGCCAGCAGCGGACCAGGTAGCGGGGCTCTCTACGAGCAGTACTTC. Residues: CASSGPGSGALYEQYF.

As to this clone: The junction differs from germline at one of its ends, possibly a read error. J is TRBJ1-2 and V is TRBV11-2; D unclear. CDR1 is SGHAT, CDR2 FQNNGV, per germline. The CDR3 loop spans 11 amino acids. The CDR3 region is CASSRNFGYTF. The DNA for the CDR3 is TGTGCCAGCAGCCGAAACTTTGGCTACACCTTC.

This chain joins TRBV30 and TRBJ1-2; D gene ambiguous. This CDR3 spans 11 amino acids. The V gene lost 5 bases and the J gene lost 4 bases, with 8 bases spanning the gap. Germline CDR1 GTSNPN, CDR2 SVGIG (reference sequence). This CDR3 reads CAWLGTYGYTF. The DNA for the CDR3 is TGTGCCTGGTTAGGCACCTATGGCTACACCTTC.

This chain uses TRBV11-2 with TRBJ2-7, with D hard to call. Trimming removed 4 bases from V and 0 bases from J, with 4 bases in between. The CDR3 spans 12 residues. Germline V lookup: CDR1 SGHAT, CDR2 FQNNGV. CDR3 coding DNA: TGTGCCAGCAGCTCGATCTCCTACGAGCAGTACTTC. Translating gives CASSSISYEQYF.

The gene calls are TRBV18 and TRBJ2-7; D is possibly TRBD1 (6 bases). This CDR3 has 14 amino acids. The V end lost 0 bases, the J end lost 3 bases, and 9 bases lay between the germline ends. The germline CDR1 and CDR2 sequences are KGHSH and LQKENI. In DNA form, the CDR3 reads TGTGCCAGCTCACCACCCACAGGGAACTACGAGCAGTACTTC. Its translation is CASSPPTGNYEQYF.

This sequence joins TRBV2 and TRBJ1-2; 7 bases match TRBD1. Looked up from germline, CDR1 is SNHLY and CDR2 is FYNNEI. The V segment lost 3 bases and the J segment 4 bases; nucleotides outside the gene matches: 2. The CDR3 extends over 13 amino acids. The CDR3 sequence is CASSETGPYGYTF. The CDR3 DNA reads TGTGCCAGCAGTGAGACAGGGCCCTATGGCTACACCTTC.

The rearrangement uses TRBV29-1 and TRBJ2-2, with a weak D call TRBD1 (6 bases). This CDR3 spans 13 amino acids. Germline lookup yields CDR1 SQVTM and CDR2 ANQGSEA. V gave up 6 bases and J gave up 4 bases, with 12 bases separating them. CDR3 nucleotide sequence: TGCAGCGTGCTAGGACAGAGCACCGGGGAGCTGTTTTTT. This sequence encodes CSVLGQSTGELFF.

The chain links TRBV28 to TRBJ2-7, with D perhaps assigned TRBD1 or TRBD2 (6 bases each). Germline V lookup: CDR1 MDHEN, CDR2 SYDVKM. This CDR3 is built from 13 residues. The ends were cut back, 5 bases at V and 9 bases at J, with 17 bases in the middle. The CDR3 nucleotides read TGTGCCAGCAGTCCAGGGCCCGGGGGCGGGCAGTACTTC. The encoded protein is CASSPGPGGGQYF.

The chain carries TRBV27 and TRBJ1-1, with unresolved D. This CDR3 is 13 amino acids long. The germline V and J ends were trimmed by 8 bases and 4 bases, with 14 bases remaining between them. The germline CDR1 and CDR2 sequences are MNHEY and SMNVEV (reference sequence). CDR3: CASAVRGFTEAFF. In nucleotides, the CDR3 is TGTGCCAGCGCCGTACGTGGGTTCACTGAAGCTTTCTTT.

The chain is built from TRBV6-5 and TRBJ1-5; TRBD1 is a possible D gene (6 bases). The CDR3 length is 15 residues. The V end lost 0 bases, the J end lost 9 bases, and 15 bases lay between the germline ends. Germline assignment: CDR1 MNHEY and CDR2 SVGAGI. DNA of the CDR3: TGTGCCAGCAGTTACTCGGACAGTCGATTGGGGCCCCAGCATTTT. It is translated as CASSYSDSRLGPQHF.